The clone carrying this TCR beta chain was counted a few times. Its antigen is not known. One junction end disagrees with the germline gene, perhaps due to a read error. From roughly 500 ng total RNA, TCR beta cDNA was generated with a primer in the constant region. It was through three nested multiplex PCR rounds of slightly modified ARM-PCR that TCR beta libraries arose. For approximately 9 cycles apiece, the opening two PCR rounds ran with TRBV1-TRBV30 forward primers and a C-beta reverse primer. TCRdb ran MiXCR on the multiplex PCR reads and lists one entry per CDR3 protein. The repertoire includes 99,000 or so distinct CDR3 sequences, roughly 80% of them detected once, and about 20% sits in the top ten. Germline V gives CDR1 SGHAT, CDR2 FQNNGV. The CDR3 sequence is 18 residues long. Without any cell sorting, roughly 20-32 mg of bulk tissue yielded co-extracted RNA and DNA. The record originates from a study of tumor-infiltrating lymphocytes in primary liver carcinoma. Across the whole study: Roughly 3.65 to 8 million productive TCRbeta reads were obtained per sample, with similar numbers across tissue types.

Study findings and constraints: No more than about 8-24% of top clones could be seen in all five tumor regions.

This receptor was obtained from a man in his forties with primary liver carcinoma and hepatitis B virus infection. The chain combines TRBV11-2 with TRBJ2-7; the match to TRBD2 covers 16 bases. The sequenced sample was liver tumor tissue from sampling region 3. Subset indicated: tumor region T3, left-lateral pole. CDR3 sequence (DNA): TGTGCCAGTAGCTCTGAAGGGACTAGCGGGAGGGTTTCCTACGAGCAGTACTTC. Protein sequence: CASSSEGTSGRVSYEQYF.